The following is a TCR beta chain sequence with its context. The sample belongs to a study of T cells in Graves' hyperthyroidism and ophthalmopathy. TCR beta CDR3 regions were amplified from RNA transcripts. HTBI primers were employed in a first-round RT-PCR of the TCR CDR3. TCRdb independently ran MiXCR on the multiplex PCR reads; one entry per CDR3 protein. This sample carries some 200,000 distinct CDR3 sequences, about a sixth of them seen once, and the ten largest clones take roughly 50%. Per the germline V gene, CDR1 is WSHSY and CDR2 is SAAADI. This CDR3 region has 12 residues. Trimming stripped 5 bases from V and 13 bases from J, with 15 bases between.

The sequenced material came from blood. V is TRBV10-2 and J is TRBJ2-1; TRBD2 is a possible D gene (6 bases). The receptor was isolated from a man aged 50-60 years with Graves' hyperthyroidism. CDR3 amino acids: CASSTQDGTQFF. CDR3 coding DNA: TGCGCCAGCAGTACCCAGGACGGGACTCAGTTCTTC.